This note documents a single TCR beta chain sequence. As handled by the study authors: From reference gene primer amplification, estimates of nucleated cell counts were derived. The data were produced by immunoSEQ multiplex PCR, yet TCRdb's version contains in-frame clones alone and is incomplete. D and trimming were read from the DNA, whereas the V and J calls and clone size are those reported in that table. Of about 140,000 clones listed, about 82% were seen once; the top ten hold about 8%. These data are taken from a study of blood T cell repertoires in COVID-19. Turning to the study itself: Acute-phase and convalescent COVID-19 samples originated in the United States, Italy and Spain. Sample material is recorded as cDNA or gDNA derived from T cells, B-cell-depleted T cells, or PBMCs.

This TCR derives from a woman aged 55-70 years with acute or convalescent COVID-19. Sample: peripheral blood.

The CDR3 is CASSVSDTEAFF. CDR3 DNA sequence: TGTGCCAGCAGCGTCTCGGACACTGAAGCTTTCTTT. The genes are TRBV9 and TRBJ1-1; D unclear. V was clipped by 2 bases and J by 3 bases, with 5 bases between them. This CDR3 is 12 amino acids long. The germline gives CDR1 SGDLS, CDR2 YYNGEE. The variable domain in full, completed from reference TRBV9 and TRBJ1-1, reads DSGVTQTPKHLITATGQRVTLRCSPRSGDLSVYWYQQSLDQGLQFLIQYYNGEERAKGNILERFSAQQFPDLHSELNLSSLELGDSALYFCASSVSDTEAFFGQGTRLTVV.